The next 18 T cell receptor beta chains were all read from a single sample in a study of cytomegalovirus exposure and HLA in healthy donors. Researchers ran the PCR with 60 Vbeta and 13 Jbeta primers. Some clones are missing from TCRdb's copy, which holds only in-frame ones; the method was immunoSEQ multiplex PCR. The repertoire holds 180,000 or so clones, with 72% as singletons. The sequenced sample was PBMCs. These receptors originate from a human donor in good health.

V and J are TRBV30 and TRBJ1-4; TRBD1 is a possible D gene (5 bases). There are 16 residues in the CDR3. Between the trimmed V and J ends, which lost 2 bases and 2 bases, there was a span of 15 bases. In germline, CDR1 is GTSNPN, CDR2 SVGIG (reference sequence). The CDR3 spells CAWSFRRVRTNEKLFF. The CDR3 nucleotides read TGTGCCTGGAGTTTCCGCAGGGTGCGGACTAATGAAAAACTGTTTTTT.

The gene calls are TRBV5-1 and TRBJ2-6, with unresolved D. The CDR3 runs 16 residues. Germline CDR1 and CDR2: SGHRS and YFSETQ. Trimming removed 8 bases from V and 0 bases from J, with 15 bases in between. The CDR3 DNA reads TGCGCCAGTAAAGCAGGTCTGGGCTCTGGGGCCAACGTCCTGACTTTC. Its translation is CASKAGLGSGANVLTF.

The V and J genes are TRBV6-4 and TRBJ2-3; 10 nucleotides agree with TRBD1. The CDR3 consists of 16 residues. CDR1 is MRHNA and CDR2 is SNTAGT in the germline V gene. With 0 bases clipped from V and 5 bases from J, the junction kept 5 bases outside the gene matches. CDR3 residues: CASSDSRDRGIDTQYF. The CDR3, as DNA: TGTGCCAGCAGTGACTCCAGGGACAGGGGTATAGATACGCAGTATTTT.

This clone occurred a few times. Mismatch with germline at one junction end may stem from a read error. The J gene is TRBJ1-4, the V gene TRBV27; a possible D gene is TRBD1 (6 bases). The CDR3 runs 15 residues. Germline V gene sequence: CDR1 MNHEY, CDR2 SMNVEV (reference sequence). This CDR3 is CASAGQSHRYETLFF. The CDR3 DNA follows: TGTGCCAGCGCCGGACAGTCCCATCGGTATGAAACACTGTTTTTT.

The rearrangement links TRBV5-5 to TRBJ2-7; TRBD1 is a possible D gene (5 bases). V lost 0 bases and J 2 bases, leaving 12 bases between the germline ends. The CDR3 runs to 15 residues. Per germline, CDR1 SGHKS and CDR2 YYEKEE (reference sequence). The CDR3 is CASSLVQGWTYEQYF. The CDR3 DNA follows: TGTGCCAGCAGCTTGGTCCAGGGTTGGACCTACGAGCAGTACTTC.

The chain has TRBV7-2 and TRBJ1-5; D remains unclear. Trimming left V 3 bases short and J 4 bases short, with 13 bases between. Germline V lookup: CDR1 SGHTA, CDR2 FQGNSA. This CDR3 region has 15 residues. The CDR3 reads CASSFDRRGNQPQHF. The DNA of the CDR3 is TGTGCCAGCAGCTTTGATAGGCGGGGTAATCAGCCCCAGCATTTT.

The chain couples TRBV5-8 to TRBJ1-2; D call uncertain. The germline V and J ends were trimmed by 0 bases and 4 bases, with 7 bases remaining between them. This CDR3 has 13 residues. Per germline, CDR1 SGHTS and CDR2 YDEGEE. This chain's CDR3 is CASSLAGVYGYTF. CDR3 nucleotides: TGTGCCAGCAGCTTGGCCGGGGTCTATGGCTACACCTTC.

The CDR3 sequence: CASSLAPNRDRGGELFF. The CDR3 DNA reads as TGCGCCAGCAGCTTGGCCCCCAACAGGGATCGGGGCGGGGAGCTGTTTTTT. The chain combines TRBV5-1 with TRBJ2-2, with a weak D call TRBD1 (6 bases). The CDR3 length is 17 residues. V lost 0 bases, J lost 7 bases, and 19 bases lay in between. Germline V gene data show CDR1 as SGHRS and CDR2 as YFSETQ.

The chain recombines TRBV29-1 with TRBJ2-7, with TRBD1 identical over 11 bases. Trimming took 7 bases from V and 7 from J; bases not matched to a gene: 6. CDR1 is SQVTM and CDR2 is ANQGSEA in the germline V gene. The CDR3 extends over 12 amino acids. The CDR3 DNA reads TGCAGCGCCGGACAGGGGGCGGGTGAGCAGTACTTC. Encoded protein: CSAGQGAGEQYF.

This clone was counted between two and nine times. J is TRBJ2-3 and V is TRBV9, with D perhaps TRBD2 (5 bases). CDR1 is SGDLS and CDR2 is YYNGEE in the germline V gene. The CDR3 covers 15 residues. Trimming took 0 bases from V and 2 from J, leaving 10 bases between them. CDR3 region: CASSVASSYTDTQYF. Here the CDR3 DNA reads TGTGCCAGCAGCGTAGCTAGCAGTTACACAGATACGCAGTATTTT.

The V and J genes are TRBV18 and TRBJ2-7; D perhaps matches TRBD1 (6 bases). CDR1 is KGHSH and CDR2 is LQKENI in the germline V gene. Trimming cost V 5 bases and J 3 bases, with 14 bases left between them. The CDR3 loop spans 14 amino acids. This CDR3 is CASSTTGTHYEQYF. The CDR3 region has the DNA TGTGCCAGCTCAACCACCGGGACACACTACGAGCAGTACTTC.

V gene TRBV5-1 combines with J gene TRBJ2-7, with TRBD2 matching 7 bases. Germline V CDR1 and CDR2: SGHRS, YFSETQ. With 0 bases clipped from V and 3 bases from J, the junction kept 6 bases outside the gene matches. The CDR3 contains 15 residues. DNA for the CDR3: TGCGCCAGCAGCTTGGTAGCGGGCCGCAACTACGAGCAGTACTTC. Its protein product is CASSLVAGRNYEQYF. The full variable domain, with the rest looked up from reference TRBV5-1 and TRBJ2-7, is KAGVTQTPRYLIKTRGQQVTLSCSPISGHRSVSWYQQTPGQGLQFLFEYFSETQRNKGNFPGRFSGRQFSNSRSEMNVSTLELGDSALYLCASSLVAGRNYEQYFGPGTRLTVT.

J is TRBJ2-3 and V is TRBV5-4; TRBD2 is a possible D gene (6 bases). The V end lost 7 bases, the J end lost 8 bases, and 8 bases lay between the germline ends. Germline V gives CDR1 SGHNT, CDR2 YYREEE (reference sequence). There are 10 residues in the CDR3. The CDR3 protein is CASGAGTQYF. The CDR3 coding sequence is TGTGCCAGCGGAGCGGGTACGCAGTATTTT. Filled out from reference TRBV5-4 and TRBJ2-3, the complete variable domain reads ETGVTQSPTHLIKTRGQQVTLRCSSQSGHNTVSWYQQALGQGPQFIFQYYREEENGRGNFPPRFSGLQFPNYSSELNVNALELDDSALYLCASGAGTQYFGPGTRLTVL.

By share, this clone counts as medium-sized. The chain recombines TRBV15 with TRBJ1-1, with D perhaps matching TRBD1 (6 bases). The CDR3 runs 18 residues. V was clipped by 1 base and J by 0 bases, with 18 bases between them. Germline CDR1 LNHNV, CDR2 YYDKDF (reference sequence). In nucleotides, the CDR3 is TGTGCCACCAGCAGAGTCTTACTACAGGGAAGGATGAACACTGAAGCTTTCTTT. Translating it yields CATSRVLLQGRMNTEAFF.

The rearrangement links TRBV19 to TRBJ2-3; possibly TRBD2 for D (6 bases). The V end lost 5 bases, the J end lost 0 bases, and 15 bases lay between the germline ends. The CDR3 contains 16 residues. Germline lookup yields CDR1 LNHDA and CDR2 SQIVND (reference sequence). In nucleotides, the CDR3 is TGTGCCAGTAGTCCCGGGACCGGGACTAGCACAGATACGCAGTATTTT. It yields the protein CASSPGTGTSTDTQYF.

In its sample, this clone was seen once. In DNA form, the CDR3 reads TGCGCCAGCAGCGTCCGGGACAGGCAAGAGACCCAGTACTTC. Residues: CASSVRDRQETQYF. This chain links TRBV5-1 with TRBJ2-5, with TRBD1 matching over 8 bases. CDR3 length equals 14 residues. Germline lookup yields CDR1 SGHRS and CDR2 YFSETQ. V was pared by 4 bases and J by 2 bases, with 4 bases of the junction left unmatched.

J is TRBJ2-5 and V is TRBV7-2, with D uncertain. Germline assignment: CDR1 SGHTA and CDR2 FQGNSA. V lost 5 bases and J lost 5, with 9 bases in between. The CDR3 loop spans 12 amino acids. CDR3 sequence reads: CASSLSRETQYF. CDR3 bases: TGTGCCAGCAGCCTGAGCCGGGAGACCCAGTACTTC.

The rearrangement uses TRBV7-9 and TRBJ1-2; tentatively, D is TRBD1 (5 bases). Germline lookup yields CDR1 SEHNR and CDR2 FQNEAQ (reference sequence). The CDR3 has 14 amino acids. Trimming left V 6 bases short and J 5 bases short, with 16 bases between. CDR3 protein: CASRPQTDGYGYTF. DNA of the CDR3: TGTGCCAGCAGACCCCAGACAGACGGATATGGCTACACCTTC.